This TCR beta chain was observed in a study of cytomegalovirus exposure and HLA in healthy donors. Amplification used 60 Vbeta primers and 13 Jbeta primers. Only in-frame clones appear in the TCRdb table, and some are missing; sequencing was by immunoSEQ multiplex PCR. The data hold around 85,000 clones, with approximately 80% observed a single time. As for this clone: Its target is unknown.

Germline V gives CDR1 SGHAT, CDR2 FQNNGV. V was trimmed by 0 bases and J by 8 bases, leaving 16 bases between them. The CDR3 has 15 residues. Whole-study findings and limits: What TCR beta sequences reportedly achieved was accurate prediction of HLA-A and HLA-B alleles in most subjects. Previous analysis showed most TCR beta V segments were productive about 90% or about 30% of the time. Later analysis demonstrated an association between a missense DCLRE1C variant and TCR beta V- and J-gene trimming. Later on, an analysis found that several of the most significant clusters appeared to be linked to common viral pathogens, which included parvovirus B19.

This TCR derives from a woman aged 45-65 years in good health and CMV-seropositive. The specimen sequenced was PBMCs. The genes are TRBV11-2 and TRBJ1-2, with D maybe TRBD1 (5 bases). This CDR3 reads CASSLDAGPKGGYTF. DNA for the CDR3: TGTGCCAGCAGCTTAGATGCAGGGCCTAAGGGGGGCTACACCTTC.